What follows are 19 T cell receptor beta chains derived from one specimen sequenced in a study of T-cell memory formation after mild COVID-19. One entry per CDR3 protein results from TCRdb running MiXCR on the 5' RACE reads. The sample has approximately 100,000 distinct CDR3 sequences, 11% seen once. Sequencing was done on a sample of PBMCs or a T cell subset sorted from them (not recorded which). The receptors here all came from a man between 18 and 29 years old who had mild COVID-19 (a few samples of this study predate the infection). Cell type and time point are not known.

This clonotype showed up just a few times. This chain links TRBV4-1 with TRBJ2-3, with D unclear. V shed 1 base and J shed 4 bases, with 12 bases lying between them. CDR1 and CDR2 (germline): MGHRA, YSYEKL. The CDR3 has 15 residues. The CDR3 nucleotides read TGCGCCAGCAGCCAAGGCAGGTCCGGCGCAGATACGCAGTATTTT. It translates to CASSQGRSGADTQYF.

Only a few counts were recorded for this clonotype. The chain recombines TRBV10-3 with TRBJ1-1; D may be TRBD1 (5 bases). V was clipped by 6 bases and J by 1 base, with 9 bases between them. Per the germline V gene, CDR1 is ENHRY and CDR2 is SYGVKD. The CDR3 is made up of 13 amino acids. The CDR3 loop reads CAIRPGQNTEAFF. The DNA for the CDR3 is TGTGCCATCAGGCCGGGGCAGAACACTGAAGCTTTCTTT.

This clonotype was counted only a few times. The CDR3 DNA sequence: TGTGCCAGCAGTGATATGGGTCACCCCAATCAGCCCCAGCATTTT. Residues: CASSDMGHPNQPQHF. The rearrangement joins TRBV2 to TRBJ1-5; D gene unclear. V was pared by 3 bases and J by 3 bases, with 12 bases between. The CDR3 has 15 amino acids. CDR1 and CDR2 (germline): SNHLY, FYNNEI.

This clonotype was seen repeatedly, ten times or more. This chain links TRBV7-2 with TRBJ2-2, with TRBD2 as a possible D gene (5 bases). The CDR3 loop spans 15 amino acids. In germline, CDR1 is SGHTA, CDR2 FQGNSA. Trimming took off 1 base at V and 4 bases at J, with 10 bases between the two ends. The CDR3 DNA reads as TGTGCCAGCAGCTTAGAAGGAGGAGGCACCGGGGAGCTGTTTTTT. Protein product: CASSLEGGGTGELFF.

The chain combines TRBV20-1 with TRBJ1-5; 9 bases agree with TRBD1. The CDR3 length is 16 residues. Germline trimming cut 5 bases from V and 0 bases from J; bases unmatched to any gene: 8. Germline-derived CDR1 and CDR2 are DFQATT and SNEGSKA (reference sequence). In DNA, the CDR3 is TGCAGTGCTCGCGGACAGGGGTTAGTTAGCAATCAGCCCCAGCATTTT. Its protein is CSARGQGLVSNQPQHF.

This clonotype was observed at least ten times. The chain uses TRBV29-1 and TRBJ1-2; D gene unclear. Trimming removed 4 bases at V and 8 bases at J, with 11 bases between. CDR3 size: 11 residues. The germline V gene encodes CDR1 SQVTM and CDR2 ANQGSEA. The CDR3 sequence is CSVGGLRGYTF. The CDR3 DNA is TGCAGCGTTGGCGGGTTGCGCGGCTACACCTTC.

CDR3 DNA sequence: TGCGCCAGCAGCCTAAGACAGGGGGCACACAATGAGCAGTTCTTC. This codes for CASSLRQGAHNEQFF. The chain employs TRBV4-1 and TRBJ2-1; 10 nucleotides agree with TRBD1. The CDR3 is 15 amino acids. Per the germline V gene, CDR1 is MGHRA and CDR2 is YSYEKL. V lost 4 bases and J lost 5; bases outside the gene matches: 5.

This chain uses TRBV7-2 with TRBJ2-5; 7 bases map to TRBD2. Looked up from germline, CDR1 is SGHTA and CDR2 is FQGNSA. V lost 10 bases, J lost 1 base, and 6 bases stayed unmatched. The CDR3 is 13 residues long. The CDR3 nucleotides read TGTGCCACAAGAGCGGGACTCCAAGAGACCCAGTACTTC. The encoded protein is CATRAGLQETQYF.

The CDR3 is CASSSYRALGELFF. In DNA, the CDR3 is TGCGCCAGCAGCTCGTACAGGGCTTTAGGGGAGCTGTTTTTT. The V call is TRBV5-1, the J call TRBJ2-2, with a weak D call TRBD1 (6 bases). Germline-derived CDR1 and CDR2 are SGHRS and YFSETQ. V was clipped by 3 bases and J by 8 bases, with 14 bases between them. There are 14 residues in the CDR3.

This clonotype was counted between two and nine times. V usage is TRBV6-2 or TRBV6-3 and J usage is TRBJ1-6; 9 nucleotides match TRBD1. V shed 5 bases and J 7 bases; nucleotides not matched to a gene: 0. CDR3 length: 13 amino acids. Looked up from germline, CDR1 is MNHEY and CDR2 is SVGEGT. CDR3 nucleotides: TGTGCCAGCAGTGGGACAGGGAATTCACCCCTCCACTTT. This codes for CASSGTGNSPLHF.

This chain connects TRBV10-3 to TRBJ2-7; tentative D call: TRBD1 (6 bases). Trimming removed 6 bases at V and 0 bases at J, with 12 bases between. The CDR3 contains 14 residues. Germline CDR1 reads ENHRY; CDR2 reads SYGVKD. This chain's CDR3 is CAISPDSSSYEQYV. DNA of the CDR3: TGTGCCATCAGCCCGGACAGTAGCTCCTACGAGCAGTACGTC.

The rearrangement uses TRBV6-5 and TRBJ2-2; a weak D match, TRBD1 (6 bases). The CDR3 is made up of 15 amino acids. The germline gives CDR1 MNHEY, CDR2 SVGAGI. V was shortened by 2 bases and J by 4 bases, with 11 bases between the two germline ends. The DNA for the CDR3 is TGTGCCAGCAGTTACAAGGGGGTGACCACCGGGGAGCTGTTTTTT. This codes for CASSYKGVTTGELFF.

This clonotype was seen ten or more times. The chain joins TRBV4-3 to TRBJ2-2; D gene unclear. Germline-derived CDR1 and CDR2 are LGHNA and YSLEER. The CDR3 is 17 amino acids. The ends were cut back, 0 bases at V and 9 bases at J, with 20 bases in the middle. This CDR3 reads CASSQERIGRQYRELFF. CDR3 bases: TGCGCCAGCAGCCAAGAAAGGATTGGCAGGCAGTACCGGGAGCTGTTTTTT.

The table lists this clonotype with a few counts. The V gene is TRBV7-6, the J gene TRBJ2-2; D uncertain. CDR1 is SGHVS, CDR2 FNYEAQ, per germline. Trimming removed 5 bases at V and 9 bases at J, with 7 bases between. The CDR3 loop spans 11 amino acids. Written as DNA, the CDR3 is TGTGCCAGCAGCACCCACCGGGAGCTGTTTTTT. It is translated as CASSTHRELFF.

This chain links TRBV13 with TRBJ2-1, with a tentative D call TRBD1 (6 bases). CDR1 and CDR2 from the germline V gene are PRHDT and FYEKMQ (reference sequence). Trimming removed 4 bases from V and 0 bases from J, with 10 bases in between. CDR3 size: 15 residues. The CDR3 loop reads CASSSTGLSYNEQFF. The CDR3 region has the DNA TGTGCCAGCAGCTCGACAGGTCTCTCCTACAATGAGCAGTTCTTC. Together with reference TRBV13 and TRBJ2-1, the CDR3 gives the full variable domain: AAGVIQSPRHLIKEKRETATLKCYPIPRHDTVYWYQQGPGQDPQFLISFYEKMQSDKGSIPDRFSAQQFSDYHSELNMSSLELGDSALYFCASSSTGLSYNEQFFGPGTRLTVL.

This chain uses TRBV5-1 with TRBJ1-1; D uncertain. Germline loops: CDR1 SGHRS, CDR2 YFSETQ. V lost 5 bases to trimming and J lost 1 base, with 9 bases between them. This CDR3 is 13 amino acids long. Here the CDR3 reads CASRPRENTEAFF. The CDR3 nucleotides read TGCGCCAGCAGACCGAGGGAGAACACTGAAGCTTTCTTT.

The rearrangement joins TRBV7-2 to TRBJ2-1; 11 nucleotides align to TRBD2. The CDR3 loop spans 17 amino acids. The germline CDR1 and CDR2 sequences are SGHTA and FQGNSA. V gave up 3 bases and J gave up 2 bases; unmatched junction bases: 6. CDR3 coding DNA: TGTGCCAGCAGCTTTTTTCTAGCGGGGGGCCCCTACAATGAGCAGTTCTTC. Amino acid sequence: CASSFFLAGGPYNEQFF.

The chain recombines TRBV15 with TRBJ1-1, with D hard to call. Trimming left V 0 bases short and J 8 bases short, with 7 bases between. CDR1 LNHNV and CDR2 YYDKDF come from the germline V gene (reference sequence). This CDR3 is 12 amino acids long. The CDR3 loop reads CATSRDTQEAFF. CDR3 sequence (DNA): TGTGCCACCAGCAGAGATACGCAAGAAGCTTTCTTT.

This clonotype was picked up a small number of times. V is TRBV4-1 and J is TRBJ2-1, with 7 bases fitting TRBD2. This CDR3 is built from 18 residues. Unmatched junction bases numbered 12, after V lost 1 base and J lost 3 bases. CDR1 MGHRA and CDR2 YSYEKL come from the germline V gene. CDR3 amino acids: CASSQGLFTASGYNEQFF. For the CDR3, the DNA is TGCGCCAGCAGCCAAGGCCTGTTCACGGCTAGCGGCTACAATGAGCAGTTCTTC.